This T cell receptor beta chain was observed in a study of cytomegalovirus exposure and HLA in healthy donors. The PCR ran on 60 Vbeta and 13 Jbeta primers. Clones were sequenced by immunoSEQ multiplex PCR, and TCRdb holds only the in-frame ones, with some missing. The repertoire holds 150,000 to 200,000 clones, with approximately 84% as singletons. This clone was detected a few times. CDR3 size: 16 residues. Germline V CDR1 and CDR2: SGHRS, YFSETQ. Trimming took off 0 bases at V and 2 bases at J, with 11 bases between the two ends. This rearrangement joins TRBV5-1 to TRBJ1-4; D might be TRBD1 (6 bases). This clonotype was obtained from a girl under 18 in good health and CMV-seropositive. The specimen sequenced was PBMCs. In nucleotides, the CDR3 is TGCGCCAGCAGCTTGGTGTGGGGGCCTACTAATGAAAAACTGTTTTTT. Translating gives CASSLVWGPTNEKLFF. The full variable domain, rest sourced from reference TRBV5-1 and TRBJ1-4, is KAGVTQTPRYLIKTRGQQVTLSCSPISGHRSVSWYQQTPGQGLQFLFEYFSETQRNKGNFPGRFSGRQFSNSRSEMNVSTLELGDSALYLCASSLVWGPTNEKLFFGSGTQLSVL.